The 8 T cell receptor beta chains below come from one sample, sequenced in a study of cytotoxic CD8 clonotypes in ibrutinib-treated CLL. Clones were sequenced by immunoSEQ multiplex PCR, and TCRdb holds only the in-frame ones, with some missing. This table holds 150,000 or so clones, 79% found once. The source was PBMCs, collected after 12 months of ibrutinib treatment. All receptors derive from a human donor with chronic lymphocytic leukemia.

The chain joins TRBV10-3 to TRBJ2-3; 7 bases map to TRBD2. Looked up from germline, CDR1 is ENHRY and CDR2 is SYGVKD. CDR3 length: 15 amino acids. Trimming took 3 bases from V and 5 from J; bases not matched to a gene: 8. DNA of the CDR3: TGTGCCATCAGTGATGGGGGGAGGGCCTTAGATACGCAGTATTTT. It codes for CAISDGGRALDTQYF.

V usage is TRBV7-2 and J usage is TRBJ1-2, with D uncertain. The CDR3 contains 15 residues. V was shortened by 2 bases and J by 8 bases, with 18 bases between the two germline ends. CDR1 SGHTA and CDR2 FQGNSA come from the germline V gene. CDR3 nucleotides: TGTGCCAGCAGCTTATCCACAGAATCACGGGTAGGCTACACCTTC. Translated: CASSLSTESRVGYTF.

The chain carries TRBV4-3 and TRBJ1-2; D is undetermined. This CDR3 has 15 residues. The germline V gene has CDR1 LGHNA and CDR2 YSLEER. The ends were cut back, 1 base at V and 2 bases at J, with 11 bases in the middle. The CDR3 sequence: CASSQGGWGNYGYTF. CDR3 coding DNA: TGCGCCAGCAGCCAAGGGGGATGGGGAAACTATGGCTACACCTTC.

The gene calls are TRBV9 and TRBJ2-3; 10 nucleotides align to TRBD2. The J segment lost 2 bases and the V segment lost 4 bases, leaving 4 bases of the junction unmatched. This CDR3 comprises 15 residues. The V gene's germline CDR1 is SGDLS and CDR2 YYNGEE. The CDR3 loop is CASSSSGRNTDTQYF. The CDR3 coding sequence is TGTGCCAGCAGCTCTAGCGGGAGAAACACAGATACGCAGTATTTT.

CDR3 in DNA: TGTGCCAGCAGTAACGGACAGGGAACCTACGAGCAGTACTTC. Residues: CASSNGQGTYEQYF. The gene calls are TRBV6-6 and TRBJ2-7, with 8 bases identical to TRBD1. V shed 5 bases, J shed 2 bases, and the junction held 5 bases outside the gene matches. Germline assignment: CDR1 MNHNY and CDR2 SVGAGI (reference sequence). This CDR3 contains 14 residues.

The rearrangement links TRBV9 to TRBJ1-2, with D possibly TRBD1 on 6 matching bases. This CDR3 is built from 14 residues. Germline-derived CDR1 and CDR2 are SGDLS and YYNGEE. The V and J ends lost 0 bases and 7 bases respectively, with 13 bases between them. The CDR3 protein is CASSVAGGGGGYTF. The CDR3 bases are TGTGCCAGCAGCGTAGCAGGAGGGGGTGGTGGCTACACCTTC.

This rearrangement joins TRBV5-6 to TRBJ2-5; D uncertain. V was trimmed by 1 base and J by 1 base, leaving 11 bases between them. CDR1 is SGHDT and CDR2 is YYEEEE in the germline V gene. This CDR3 spans 15 amino acids. DNA for the CDR3: TGTGCCAGCAGCTTGACCGAGGCCCTCCAAGAGACCCAGTACTTC. It translates to CASSLTEALQETQYF.

This clone was detected only a few times. The chain couples TRBV10-2 to TRBJ1-1, with D unresolved. V was pared by 6 bases and J by 0 bases, with 8 bases between. This CDR3 has 13 amino acids. Germline-derived CDR1 and CDR2 are WSHSY and SAAADI. The chain's CDR3 is CASRIFMNTEAFF. The CDR3 nucleotides are TGCGCCAGCAGGATATTCATGAACACTGAAGCTTTCTTT.